This TCR beta chain appears in the sequencing data of a study of cytomegalovirus exposure and HLA in healthy donors. The PCR was carried out with 60 Vbeta primers and 13 Jbeta primers. The data were produced by immunoSEQ multiplex PCR, yet TCRdb's version contains in-frame clones alone and is incomplete. Of roughly 150,000 clones in the sample, approximately 84% were seen once. This CDR3 contains 13 residues. Germline-derived CDR1 and CDR2 are MNHEY and SMNVEV (reference sequence). Trimming took 2 bases from V and 4 from J, leaving 5 bases between them. The chain carries TRBV27 and TRBJ2-2; D not resolved. The clonotype originates from a man over 45 in good health and CMV-seropositive. The sequencing sample was made of PBMCs. In DNA, the CDR3 is TGTGCCAGCAGTTTAGGGCGCACCGGGGAGCTGTTTTTT. This codes for CASSLGRTGELFF.